This TCR beta chain is drawn from a study of T cell repertoires in ileal Crohn's disease. TCRdb's copy holds only in-frame clones and misses some; the assay was immunoSEQ multiplex PCR. The sample lists thousands of clones, around 83% occurring once. Looked up from germline, CDR1 is SSHAT and CDR2 is FNYEAQ (reference sequence). V shed 3 bases and J 0 bases; nucleotides not matched to a gene: 14. The CDR3 is 19 residues long. The material sequenced was ileal tissue. The TCR was taken from an adult with Crohn's disease. The rearrangement uses TRBV7-7 and TRBJ1-3; 7 nucleotides match TRBD1. CDR3 amino acids: CASSLAEILGQHSGNTIYF. CDR3 nucleotides: TGTGCCAGCAGCTTGGCCGAAATCCTGGGACAGCACTCTGGAAACACCATATATTTT.